The 8 T cell receptor beta chains below were found in one sample sequenced in a study of T cell responses to AZD1222 COVID-19 vaccine (TCRdb year 2021). Library prep was done by the immunoSEQ multiplex PCR assay. The table comes from immuneACCESS by way of TCRdb, which keeps in-frame sequences with V and J called. Part of the clones is missing from these tables; in studies checked, under half for an unresolved V gene and the rest for unknown reasons. Present in this sample are tens of thousands of clones, 80% of which were seen just once. The ten largest clones take up around 20% of the sample. The label giving this sample's time point can be read as: baseline before first vaccination. The sequenced sample was peripheral blood, obtained on day 0 of AZD1222 vaccination. The source is an adult in good health.

The V call is TRBV4-1, the J call TRBJ1-5, with a weak D call TRBD1 (5 bases). This CDR3 spans 13 amino acids. V was trimmed by 0 bases and J by 11 bases, leaving 11 bases between them. The germline V gene encodes CDR1 MGHRA and CDR2 YSYEKL. In nucleotides, the CDR3 is TGCGCCAGCAGCCAAGATTGGGGGAGGGCCCAGCATTTT. Its protein product is CASSQDWGRAQHF.

The genes are TRBV4-1 and TRBJ1-5, with D possibly matching TRBD1 (5 bases). The V and J ends lost 2 bases and 4 bases respectively, with 15 bases between them. Per the germline V gene, CDR1 is MGHRA and CDR2 is YSYEKL. The CDR3 totals 16 residues. CDR3 residues: CASSQIVAGGNQPQHF. The CDR3 region has the DNA TGCGCCAGCAGCCAAATCGTAGCTGGGGGGAATCAGCCCCAGCATTTT.

The V gene is TRBV2, the J gene TRBJ1-4; perhaps TRBD1 as D (5 bases). V was trimmed by 5 bases and J by 7 bases, leaving 14 bases between them. Germline assignment: CDR1 SNHLY and CDR2 FYNNEI. The CDR3 totals 14 residues. DNA of the CDR3: TGTGCCAGCAGTCAGGGCGGTGGGATTGAAAAACTGTTTTTT. Translated: CASSQGGGIEKLFF.

In DNA form, the CDR3 reads TGTGCCAGCAGTTTAAAGCAGCCCCAGCATTTT. It encodes CASSLKQPQHF. J is TRBJ1-5 and V is TRBV28; D not resolved. The CDR3 loop spans 11 amino acids. Germline-derived CDR1 and CDR2 are MDHEN and SYDVKM. Trimming stripped 2 bases from V and 7 bases from J, with 3 bases between.

About this clone itself: The junction does not match germline at one end; this may be a read error. The chain combines TRBV19 with TRBJ1-6; 7 nucleotides line up with TRBD1. This CDR3 region has 13 residues. CDR1 LNHDA and CDR2 SQIVND come from the germline V gene (reference sequence). The CDR3 sequence is CASSSYAGTDPTF. CDR3 DNA: TGTGCCAGTAGTTCTTACGCCGGGACAGATCCTACCTTT. Based on the CDR3 plus reference TRBV19 and TRBJ1-6, the full variable domain is DGGITQSPKYLFRKEGQNVTLSCEQNLNHDAMYWYRQDPGQGLRLIYYSQIVNDFQKGDIAEGYSVSREKKESFPLTVTSAQKNPTAFYLCASSSYAGTDPTFGNGTRLTVT.

The chain is built from TRBV3-1 (or the pseudogene TRBV3-2) and TRBJ2-1; D unresolved. Trimming took off 4 bases at V and 9 bases at J, with 13 bases between the two ends. This CDR3 is 13 amino acids long. Germline-derived CDR1 and CDR2 are LGHDT and YNNKEL (reference sequence). The CDR3 is CASSRSTSIEQFF. The DNA of the CDR3 is TGTGCCAGCAGCCGGAGTACCAGCATTGAGCAGTTCTTC.

The rearrangement uses TRBV5-1 and TRBJ1-3; D unclear. The V gene lost 1 base and the J gene lost 7 bases, with 9 bases spanning the gap. The germline CDR1 and CDR2 sequences are SGHRS and YFSETQ. The CDR3 runs to 13 residues. This CDR3 reads CASSLSTGNTIYF. The CDR3 DNA reads as TGCGCCAGCAGCTTGTCGACGGGGAACACCATATATTTT.

The V gene is TRBV4-2, the J gene TRBJ1-4, with 10 bases identical to TRBD1. After removal of 3 bases from V and 8 bases from J, the junction contained 0 bases not matched to a gene. The CDR3 has 13 residues. Germline V CDR1 and CDR2: LGHNA, YNFKEQ. The CDR3 sequence: CASSQGQGEKLFF. Here the CDR3 DNA reads TGTGCCAGCAGCCAGGGACAGGGGGAAAAACTGTTTTTT.